The T cell receptor beta chain under discussion was sequenced for a study of shared clonotypes between healthy human individuals. Background on the study: Donors, aged 18 to 49, were a couple of women and three men.

This clone occurred once. The antigen is unknown. V was trimmed by 3 bases and J by 0 bases, leaving 3 bases between them. CDR3 length: 13 amino acids. Germline CDR1 is MNHEY and CDR2 is SMNVEV (reference sequence). Study results and caveats: Clonotypes shared by all four donors outscored non-shared clonotypes in generation probability.

A split of CD4+ cells into CD45RA+ naive and CD45RA-negative memory subsets was performed. The data were produced by immunoSEQ multiplex PCR, yet TCRdb's version contains in-frame clones alone and is incomplete. The repertoire consists of about 2 million clones, with 85% to 95% occurring once and the leading ten covering around 0.13%. The sample consisted of naive CD4+ T cells sorted from blood. Regarding subset: CD45RA+ positively selected. The receptor's source is a man aged 18 to 29 in good health. The V call is TRBV27, the J call TRBJ1-3, with D hard to call. CDR3 region: CASSFTSGNTIYF. The CDR3 nucleotides read TGTGCCAGCAGTTTCACCTCTGGAAACACCATATATTTT.